This T cell receptor beta chain was sequenced for a study of CD8+ T cells in alopecia areata. Background on the study: It was oral tofacitinib, at 5 to 10 mg twice daily, that treated patients received. Study-level findings and limits: Tofacitinib delivered significant drops in scalp clonality and in expanded CD8+ clones among the top 100. Clonality exceeded that of normal scalp in lesional scalp, most notably in alopecia totalis/universalis.

Once RNA had been extracted, it was reverse transcribed into cDNA to act as the sequencing template. Using immunoSEQ multiplex PCR, the repertoire was profiled, and TCRdb retains in-frame clones only, with some absent. The sample yields approximately 280,000 clones, roughly 64% seen once. Regarding treatment: oral pan-JAK inhibitor, 5-10 mg twice daily. The germline V gene has CDR1 SGHRS and CDR2 YFSETQ. V gave up 4 bases and J gave up 7 bases, with 15 bases separating them. This CDR3 is built from 15 residues. On this clone itself: Antigen specificity is unknown.

The receptor comes from a human donor with alopecia areata. The chain employs TRBV5-1 and TRBJ1-6; possibly TRBD1 for D (5 bases). The sample in question was CD4+ T cells sorted from blood, obtained at week 24, from a patient treated with tofacitinib. CDR3 loop: CASSLDTPGNSPLHF. The CDR3 DNA follows: TGCGCCAGCAGCCTGGACACCCCTGGGAATTCACCCCTCCACTTT.